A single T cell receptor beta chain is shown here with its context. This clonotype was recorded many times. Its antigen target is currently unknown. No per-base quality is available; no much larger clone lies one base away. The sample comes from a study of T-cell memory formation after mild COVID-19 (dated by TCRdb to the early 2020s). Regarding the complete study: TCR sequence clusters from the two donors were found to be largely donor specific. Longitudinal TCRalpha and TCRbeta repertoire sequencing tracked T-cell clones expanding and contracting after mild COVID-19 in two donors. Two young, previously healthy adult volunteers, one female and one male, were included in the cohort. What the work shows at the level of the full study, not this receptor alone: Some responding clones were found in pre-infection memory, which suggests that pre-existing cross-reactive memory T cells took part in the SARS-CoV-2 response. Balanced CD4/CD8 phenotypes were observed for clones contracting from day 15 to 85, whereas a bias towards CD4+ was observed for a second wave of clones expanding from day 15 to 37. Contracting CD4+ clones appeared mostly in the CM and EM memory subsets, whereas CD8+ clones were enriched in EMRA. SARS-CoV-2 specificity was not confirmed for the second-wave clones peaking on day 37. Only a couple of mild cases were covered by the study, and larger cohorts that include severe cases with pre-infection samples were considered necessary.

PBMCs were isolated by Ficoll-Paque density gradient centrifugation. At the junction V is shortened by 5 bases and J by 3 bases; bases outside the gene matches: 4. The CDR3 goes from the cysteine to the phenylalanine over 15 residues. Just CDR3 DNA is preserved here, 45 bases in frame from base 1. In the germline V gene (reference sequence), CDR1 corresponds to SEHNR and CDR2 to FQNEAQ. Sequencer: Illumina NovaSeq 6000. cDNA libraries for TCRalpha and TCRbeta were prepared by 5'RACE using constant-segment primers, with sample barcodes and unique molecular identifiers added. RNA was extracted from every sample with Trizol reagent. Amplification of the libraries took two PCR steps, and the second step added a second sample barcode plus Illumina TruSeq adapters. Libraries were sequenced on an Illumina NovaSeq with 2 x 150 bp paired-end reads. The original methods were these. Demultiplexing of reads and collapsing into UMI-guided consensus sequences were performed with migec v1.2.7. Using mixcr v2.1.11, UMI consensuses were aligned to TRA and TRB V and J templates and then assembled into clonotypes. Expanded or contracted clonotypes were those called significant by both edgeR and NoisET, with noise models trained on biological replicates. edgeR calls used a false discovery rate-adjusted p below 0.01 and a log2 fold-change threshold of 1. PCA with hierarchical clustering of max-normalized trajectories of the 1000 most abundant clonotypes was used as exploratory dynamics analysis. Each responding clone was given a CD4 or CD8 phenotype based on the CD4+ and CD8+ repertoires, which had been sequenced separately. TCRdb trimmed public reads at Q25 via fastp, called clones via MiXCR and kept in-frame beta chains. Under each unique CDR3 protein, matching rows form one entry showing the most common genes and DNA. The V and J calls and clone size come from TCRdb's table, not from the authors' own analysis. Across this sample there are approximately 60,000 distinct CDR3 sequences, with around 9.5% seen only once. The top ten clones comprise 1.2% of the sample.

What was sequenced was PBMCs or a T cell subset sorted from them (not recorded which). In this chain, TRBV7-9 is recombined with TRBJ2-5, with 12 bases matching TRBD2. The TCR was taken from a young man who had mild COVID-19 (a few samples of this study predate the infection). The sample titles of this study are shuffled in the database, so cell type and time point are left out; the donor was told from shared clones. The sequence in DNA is TGTGCCAGCAGCCGTACTAGCGGGGGGAAAGAGACCCAGTACTTC. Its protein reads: CASSRTSGGKETQYF. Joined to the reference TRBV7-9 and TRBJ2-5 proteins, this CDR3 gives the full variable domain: DTGVSQNPRHKITKRGQNVTFRCDPISEHNRLYWYRQTLGQGPEFLTYFQNEAQLEKSRLLSDRFSAERPKGSFSTLEIQRTEQGDSAMYLCASSRTSGGKETQYFGPGTRLLVL.